A single sample gave rise to the 12 T cell receptor beta chains below, sequenced in a study of OX40 agonist ivuxolimab in advanced cancers. Profiling relied on immunoSEQ multiplex PCR, and the TCRdb table lists in-frame clones only, not all of them. The table lists more than 90,000 clones, roughly 80% of them singletons, with almost 1.5% in the top ten. The sample was CD4+ or CD8+ T cells sorted from blood, taken in a trial of the OX40 agonist ivuxolimab. These receptors were taken from an adult with an advanced solid tumor such as melanoma, head and neck, liver or kidney cancer.

V gene TRBV6-6 combines with J gene TRBJ1-2; D is ambiguous. Germline values: CDR1 MNHNY, CDR2 SVGAGI (reference sequence). Trimming removed 5 bases from V and 8 bases from J, with 12 bases in between. The CDR3 is 12 residues long. The CDR3 loop is CASSNIGGGYTF. CDR3 sequence (DNA): TGTGCCAGCAGTAATATCGGCGGCGGCTACACCTTC.

The chain couples TRBV28 to TRBJ2-3; D not certain. The CDR3 totals 17 residues. Germline CDR1 is MDHEN and CDR2 is SYDVKM. V gave up 6 bases and J gave up 2 bases, with 21 bases separating them. The chain's CDR3 is CASSLARKWASTDTQYF. In DNA, the CDR3 is TGTGCCAGCAGCCTGGCTCGAAAGTGGGCATCCACAGATACGCAGTATTTT.

The chain joins TRBV19 to TRBJ2-1; the match to TRBD1 covers 8 bases. The CDR3 runs 15 residues. Germline CDR1 and CDR2: LNHDA and SQIVND (reference sequence). V was clipped by 6 bases and J by 8 bases; unmatched bases: 12. The CDR3 loop reads CASRELGTGKDEQFF. Written as DNA, the CDR3 is TGTGCCAGTAGGGAACTTGGGACAGGCAAGGATGAGCAGTTCTTC.

The gene calls are TRBV28 and TRBJ1-2, with D possibly matching TRBD1 (5 bases). Trimming shortened V by 6 bases and J by 7 bases, and 21 bases separated the two germline ends. This CDR3 spans 15 amino acids. From germline, CDR1 is MDHEN and CDR2 SYDVKM. The CDR3 DNA reads as TGTGCCAGCAGGGGGCGGTGGAGGCCCCAACTTGGCTACACCTTC. As protein: CASRGRWRPQLGYTF.

This chain uses TRBV6-1 with TRBJ1-4; D is unresolved. The CDR3 is 13 residues long. Germline V gene sequence: CDR1 MNHNS, CDR2 SASEGT. V was trimmed by 6 bases and J by 7 bases, leaving 12 bases between them. The CDR3 here is CASRSVSAEKLFF. DNA for the CDR3: TGTGCCAGCAGAAGCGTGTCGGCTGAAAAACTGTTTTTT.

This chain links TRBV12-5 with TRBJ1-2; D unresolved. The CDR3 runs to 13 residues. Germline V gene lookup returns CDR1 LGHNT and CDR2 FRNRAP. The V end lost 1 base, the J end lost 7 bases, and 10 bases lay between the germline ends. The CDR3 nucleotides are TGTGCTAGTGGTTTGGGCGCCGGGATTGGCTACACCTTC. This encodes CASGLGAGIGYTF.

V gene TRBV2 combines with J gene TRBJ1-2, with TRBD1 matching over 8 bases. V shed 8 bases and J 8 bases; nucleotides not matched to a gene: 7. Germline lookup yields CDR1 SNHLY and CDR2 FYNNEI. CDR3 length: 12 residues. In nucleotides, the CDR3 is TGTGCCAGCTTACAAGACAGGGGCGGCTACACCTTC. It is translated as CASLQDRGGYTF.

This clone has only a few counts. The genes are TRBV7-9 and TRBJ1-1, with a weak D call TRBD1 (6 bases). This CDR3 region has 15 residues. The V end lost 4 bases, the J end lost 7 bases, and 19 bases lay between the germline ends. Germline assignment: CDR1 SEHNR and CDR2 FQNEAQ (reference sequence). CDR3 residues: CASSSQGGGRSEAFF. The CDR3, as DNA: TGTGCCAGCAGCTCCCAAGGGGGGGGACGGAGTGAAGCTTTCTTT.

This clone was seen once. The V gene is TRBV19, the J gene TRBJ2-6; D remains unclear. Trimming pared 7 bases from V and 2 bases from J, leaving 6 bases between. The CDR3 totals 13 residues. Germline loops: CDR1 LNHDA, CDR2 SQIVND (reference sequence). The CDR3 spells CASNDPGANVLTF. Here the CDR3 DNA reads TGTGCCAGTAACGACCCTGGGGCCAACGTCCTGACTTTC.

The chain carries TRBV7-8 and TRBJ2-3; TRBD2 matches at 13 bases. Germline V lookup: CDR1 SGHVS, CDR2 FQNEAQ. The CDR3 sequence is 15 residues long. V lost 4 bases and J lost 7; bases outside the gene matches: 5. The CDR3: CASSSRLAGGNTQYF. CDR3 DNA: TGTGCCAGCAGCTCCCGACTAGCGGGAGGAAATACGCAGTATTTT.

The rearrangement joins TRBV7-8 to TRBJ2-6; D unclear. This CDR3 is 17 amino acids long. The germline V gene encodes CDR1 SGHVS and CDR2 FQNEAQ. The V end was cut by 0 bases, the J end by 4 bases, with 13 bases between. In DNA form, the CDR3 reads TGTGCCAGCAGCTTAGCGTCCAAAGGGCCAGGGGCCAACGTCCTGACTTTC. Amino acid sequence: CASSLASKGPGANVLTF.

The chain carries TRBV5-4 and TRBJ2-7, with 8 nucleotides matching TRBD1. CDR1 is SGHNT, CDR2 YYREEE, per germline (reference sequence). Trimming at V came to 4 bases and at J to 0 bases, leaving 9 bases not matched to a gene. The CDR3 is made up of 16 amino acids. The CDR3 sequence: CASSRAGGLDSYEQYF. The DNA for the CDR3 is TGTGCCAGCAGCCGGGCAGGGGGCTTAGACTCCTACGAGCAGTACTTC.